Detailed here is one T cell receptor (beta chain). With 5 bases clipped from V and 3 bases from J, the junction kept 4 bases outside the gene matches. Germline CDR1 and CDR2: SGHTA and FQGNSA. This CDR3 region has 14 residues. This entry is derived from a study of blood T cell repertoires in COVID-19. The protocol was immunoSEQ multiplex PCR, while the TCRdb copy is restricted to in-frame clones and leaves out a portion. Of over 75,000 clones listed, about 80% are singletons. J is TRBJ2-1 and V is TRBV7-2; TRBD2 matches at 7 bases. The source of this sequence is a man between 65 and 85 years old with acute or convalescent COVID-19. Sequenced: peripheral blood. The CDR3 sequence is CASSPRDYYNEQFF. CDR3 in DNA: TGTGCCAGCAGCCCCCGGGACTACTACAATGAGCAGTTCTTC.